This T cell receptor (beta chain) was sequenced for a study of early T cells in non-severe SARS-CoV-2 infection. Study as a whole: The input, bulk RNA from unsorted whole blood, was sequenced, and chains were unpaired.

The CDR3 runs to 14 residues. The ends lost 2 bases at V and 6 bases at J; junction bases unmatched: 5. Per germline, CDR1 SGHVS and CDR2 FQNEAQ. Separate cDNA molecules each had unique molecular identifiers attached to them. Using its own MiXCR run on the 5' RACE reads, TCRdb lists one record per CDR3 protein. The table records nearly 60,000 distinct CDR3 sequences, over 9.5% of them present only once. The sequenced sample was whole blood. The source of this sequence is an adult who was a healthcare worker with PCR-confirmed SARS-CoV-2 infection or an uninfected control (not recorded which). This chain joins TRBV7-8 and TRBJ2-7, with 9 bases lining up with TRBD1. The CDR3 loop reads CASSLPGQGTEQYF. Here the CDR3 DNA reads TGTGCCAGCAGCTTACCGGGACAGGGAACCGAGCAGTACTTC.